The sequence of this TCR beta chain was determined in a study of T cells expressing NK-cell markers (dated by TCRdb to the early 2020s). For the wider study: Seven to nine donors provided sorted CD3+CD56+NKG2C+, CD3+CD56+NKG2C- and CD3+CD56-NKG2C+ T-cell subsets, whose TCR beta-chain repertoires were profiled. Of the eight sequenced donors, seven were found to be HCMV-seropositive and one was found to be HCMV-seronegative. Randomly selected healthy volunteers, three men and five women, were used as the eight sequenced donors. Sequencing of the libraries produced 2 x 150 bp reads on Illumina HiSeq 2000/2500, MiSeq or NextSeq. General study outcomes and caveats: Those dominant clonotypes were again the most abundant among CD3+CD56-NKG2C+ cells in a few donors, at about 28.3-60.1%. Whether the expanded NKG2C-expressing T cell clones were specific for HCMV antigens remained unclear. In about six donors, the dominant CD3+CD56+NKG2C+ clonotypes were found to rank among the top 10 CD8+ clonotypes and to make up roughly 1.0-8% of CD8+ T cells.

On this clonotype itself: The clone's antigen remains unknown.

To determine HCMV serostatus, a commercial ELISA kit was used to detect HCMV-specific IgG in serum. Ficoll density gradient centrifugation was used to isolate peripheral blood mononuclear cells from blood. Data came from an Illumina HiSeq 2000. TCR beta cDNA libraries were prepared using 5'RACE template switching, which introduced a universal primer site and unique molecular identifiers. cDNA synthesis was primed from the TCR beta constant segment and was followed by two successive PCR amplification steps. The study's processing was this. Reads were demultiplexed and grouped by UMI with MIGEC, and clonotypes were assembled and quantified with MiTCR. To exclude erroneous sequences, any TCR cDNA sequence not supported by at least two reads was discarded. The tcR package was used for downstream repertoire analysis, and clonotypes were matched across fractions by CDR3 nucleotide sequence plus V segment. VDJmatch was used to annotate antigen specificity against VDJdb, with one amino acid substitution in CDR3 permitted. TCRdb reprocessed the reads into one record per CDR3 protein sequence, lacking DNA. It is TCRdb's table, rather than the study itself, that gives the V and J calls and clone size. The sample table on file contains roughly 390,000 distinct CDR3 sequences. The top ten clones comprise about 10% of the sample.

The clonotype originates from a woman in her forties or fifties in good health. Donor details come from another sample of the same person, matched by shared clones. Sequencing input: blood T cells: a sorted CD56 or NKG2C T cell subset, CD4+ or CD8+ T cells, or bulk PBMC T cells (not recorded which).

The CDR3 loop reads CASTSPGLPDTQYF. This chain is built from TRBV10-1 and TRBJ2-3; the D gene TCRdb calls, TRBD2, cannot be checked with no DNA. From its cysteine to its phenylalanine, the CDR3 spans 14 amino acids. No DNA is given. The germline V gene (reference sequence) specifies WNHNN as CDR1 and SYGVQD as CDR2.